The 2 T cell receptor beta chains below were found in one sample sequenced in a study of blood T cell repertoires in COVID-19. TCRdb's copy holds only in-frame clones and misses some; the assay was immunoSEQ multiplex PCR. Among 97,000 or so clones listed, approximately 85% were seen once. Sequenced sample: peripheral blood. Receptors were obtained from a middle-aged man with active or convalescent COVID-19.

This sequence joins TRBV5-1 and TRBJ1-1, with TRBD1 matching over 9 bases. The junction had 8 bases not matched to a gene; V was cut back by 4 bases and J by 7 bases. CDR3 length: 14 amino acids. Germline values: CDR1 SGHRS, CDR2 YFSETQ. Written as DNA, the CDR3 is TGCGCCAGCAGCCCGACAGGGGGTAGGAGTGAAGCTTTCTTT. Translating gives CASSPTGGRSEAFF.

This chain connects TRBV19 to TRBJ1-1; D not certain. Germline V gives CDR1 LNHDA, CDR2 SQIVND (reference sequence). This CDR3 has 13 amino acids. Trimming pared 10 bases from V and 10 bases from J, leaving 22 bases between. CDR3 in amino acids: CATDKLGGSAAFF. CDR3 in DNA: TGTGCCACCGATAAACTAGGAGGGTCGGCAGCTTTCTTT.